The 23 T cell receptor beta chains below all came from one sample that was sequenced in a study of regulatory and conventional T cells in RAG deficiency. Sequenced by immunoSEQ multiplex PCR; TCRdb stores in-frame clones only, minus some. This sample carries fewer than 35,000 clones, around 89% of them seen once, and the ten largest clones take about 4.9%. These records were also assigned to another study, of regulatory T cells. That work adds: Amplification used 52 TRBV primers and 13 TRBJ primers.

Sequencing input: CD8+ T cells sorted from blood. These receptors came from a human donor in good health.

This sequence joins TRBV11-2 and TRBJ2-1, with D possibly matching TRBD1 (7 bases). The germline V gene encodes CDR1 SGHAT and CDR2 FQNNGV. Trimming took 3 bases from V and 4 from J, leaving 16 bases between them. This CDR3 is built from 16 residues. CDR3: CASSFGGTALYNEQFF. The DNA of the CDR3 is TGTGCCAGCAGCTTTGGAGGGACAGCTTTATACAATGAGCAGTTCTTC.

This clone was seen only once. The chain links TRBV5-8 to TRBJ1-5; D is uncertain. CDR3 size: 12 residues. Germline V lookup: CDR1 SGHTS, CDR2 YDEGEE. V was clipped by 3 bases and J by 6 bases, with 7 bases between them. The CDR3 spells CASSYRGQPQHF. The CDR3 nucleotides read TGTGCCAGCAGCTACCGCGGTCAGCCCCAGCATTTT.

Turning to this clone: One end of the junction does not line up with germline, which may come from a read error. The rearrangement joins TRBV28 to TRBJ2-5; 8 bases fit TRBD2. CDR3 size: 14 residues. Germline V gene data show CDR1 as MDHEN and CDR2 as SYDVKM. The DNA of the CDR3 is TGTGCCAGCAGTCCTATCCAGCGGGAGTCACGATTAAACTTC. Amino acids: CASSPIQRESRLNF.

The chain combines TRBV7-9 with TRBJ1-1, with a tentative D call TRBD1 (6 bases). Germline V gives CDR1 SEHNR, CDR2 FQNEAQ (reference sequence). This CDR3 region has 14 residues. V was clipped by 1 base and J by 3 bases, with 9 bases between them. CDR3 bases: TGTGCCAGCAGCTTAGTGGCAGGGGACACTGAAGCTTTCTTT. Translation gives CASSLVAGDTEAFF.

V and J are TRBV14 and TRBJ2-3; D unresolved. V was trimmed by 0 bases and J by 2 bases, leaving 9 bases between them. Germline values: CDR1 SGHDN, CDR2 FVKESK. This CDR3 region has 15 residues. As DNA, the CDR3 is TGTGCCAGCAGCCAAGAGGTTGGCTTCACAGATACGCAGTATTTT. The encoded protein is CASSQEVGFTDTQYF.

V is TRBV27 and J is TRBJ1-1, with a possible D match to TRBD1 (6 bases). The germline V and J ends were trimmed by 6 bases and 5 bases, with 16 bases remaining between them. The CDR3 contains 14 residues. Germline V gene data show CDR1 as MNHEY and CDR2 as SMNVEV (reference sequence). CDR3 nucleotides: TGTGCCAGCAGCGCATCGGGGGCATGGACTGAAGCTTTCTTT. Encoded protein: CASSASGAWTEAFF.

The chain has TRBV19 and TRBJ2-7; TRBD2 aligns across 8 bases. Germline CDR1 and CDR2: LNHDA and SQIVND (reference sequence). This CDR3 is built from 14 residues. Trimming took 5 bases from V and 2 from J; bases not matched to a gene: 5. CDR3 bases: TGTGCCAGTAGTGACCCAGCGGGGGCCTACGAGCAGTACTTC. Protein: CASSDPAGAYEQYF.

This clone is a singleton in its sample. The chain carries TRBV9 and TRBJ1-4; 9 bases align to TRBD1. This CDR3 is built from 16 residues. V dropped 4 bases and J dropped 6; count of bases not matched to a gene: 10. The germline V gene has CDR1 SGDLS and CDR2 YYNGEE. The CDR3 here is CASSLGQGIEDEKLFF. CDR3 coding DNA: TGTGCCAGCAGCCTGGGACAGGGAATAGAGGATGAAAAACTGTTTTTT.

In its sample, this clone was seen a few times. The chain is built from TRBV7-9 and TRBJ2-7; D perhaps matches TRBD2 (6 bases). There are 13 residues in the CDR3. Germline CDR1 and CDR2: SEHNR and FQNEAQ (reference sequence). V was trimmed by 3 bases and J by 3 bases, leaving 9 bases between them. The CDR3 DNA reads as TGTGCCAGCAGCTTGCGGGACGGCTACGAGCAGTACTTC. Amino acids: CASSLRDGYEQYF.

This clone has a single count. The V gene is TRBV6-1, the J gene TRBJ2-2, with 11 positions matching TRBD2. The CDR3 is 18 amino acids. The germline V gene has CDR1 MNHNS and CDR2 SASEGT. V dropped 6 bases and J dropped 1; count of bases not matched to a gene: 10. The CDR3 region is CASRENLAGGLNTGELFF. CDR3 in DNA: TGTGCCAGCAGAGAAAATCTAGCGGGAGGCCTGAACACCGGGGAGCTGTTTTTT.

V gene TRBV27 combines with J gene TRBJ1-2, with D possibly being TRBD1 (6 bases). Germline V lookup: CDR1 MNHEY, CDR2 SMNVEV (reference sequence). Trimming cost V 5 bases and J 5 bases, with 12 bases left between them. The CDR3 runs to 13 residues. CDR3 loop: CASSAQGFYGYTF. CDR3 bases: TGTGCCAGCAGTGCTCAGGGGTTTTATGGCTACACCTTC.

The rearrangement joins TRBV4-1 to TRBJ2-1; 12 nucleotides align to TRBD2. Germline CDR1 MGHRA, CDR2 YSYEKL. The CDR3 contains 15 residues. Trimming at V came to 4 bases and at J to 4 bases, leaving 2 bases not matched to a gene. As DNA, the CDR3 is TGCGCCAGCAGCCGAGGGACTAGCGGGTACAATGAGCAGTTCTTC. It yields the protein CASSRGTSGYNEQFF.

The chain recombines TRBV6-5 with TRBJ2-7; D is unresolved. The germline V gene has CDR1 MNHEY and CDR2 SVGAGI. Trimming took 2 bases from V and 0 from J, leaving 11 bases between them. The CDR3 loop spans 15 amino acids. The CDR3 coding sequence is TGTGCCAGCAGTTACGAGACGGCTCTCTCCTACGAGCAGTACTTC. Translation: CASSYETALSYEQYF.

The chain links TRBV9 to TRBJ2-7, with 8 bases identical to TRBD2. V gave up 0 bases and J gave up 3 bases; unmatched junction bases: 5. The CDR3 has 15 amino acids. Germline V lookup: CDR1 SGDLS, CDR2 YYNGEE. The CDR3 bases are TGTGCCAGCAGCGTAGGCAGCGGGAGAGGCTACGAGCAGTACTTC. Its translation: CASSVGSGRGYEQYF. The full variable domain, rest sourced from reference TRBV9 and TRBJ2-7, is DSGVTQTPKHLITATGQRVTLRCSPRSGDLSVYWYQQSLDQGLQFLIQYYNGEERAKGNILERFSAQQFPDLHSELNLSSLELGDSALYFCASSVGSGRGYEQYFGPGTRLTVT.

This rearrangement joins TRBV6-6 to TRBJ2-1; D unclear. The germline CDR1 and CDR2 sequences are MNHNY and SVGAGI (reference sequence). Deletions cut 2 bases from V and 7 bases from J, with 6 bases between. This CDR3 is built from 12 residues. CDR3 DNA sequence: TGTGCCAGCAGTTACGTGGGTAATGAGCAGTTCTTC. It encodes CASSYVGNEQFF.

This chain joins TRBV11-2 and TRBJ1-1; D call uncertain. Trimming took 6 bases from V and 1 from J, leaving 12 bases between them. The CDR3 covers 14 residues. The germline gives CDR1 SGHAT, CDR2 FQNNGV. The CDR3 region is CASRVGSQNTEAFF. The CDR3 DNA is TGTGCCAGCAGGGTCGGGTCGCAGAACACTGAAGCTTTCTTT.

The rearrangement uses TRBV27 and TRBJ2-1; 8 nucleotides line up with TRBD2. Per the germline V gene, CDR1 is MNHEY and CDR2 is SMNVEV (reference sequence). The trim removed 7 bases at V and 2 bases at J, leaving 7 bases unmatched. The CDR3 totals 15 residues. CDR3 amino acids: CASTLAGGPYNEQFF. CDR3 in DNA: TGTGCCAGCACCCTAGCGGGCGGTCCCTACAATGAGCAGTTCTTC.

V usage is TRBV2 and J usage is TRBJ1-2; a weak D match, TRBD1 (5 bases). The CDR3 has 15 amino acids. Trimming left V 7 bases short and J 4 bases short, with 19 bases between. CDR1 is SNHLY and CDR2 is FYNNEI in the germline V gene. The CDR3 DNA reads TGTGCCAGCACCGAAAAGGAAGACAGCTCCTATGGCTACACCTTC. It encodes CASTEKEDSSYGYTF.

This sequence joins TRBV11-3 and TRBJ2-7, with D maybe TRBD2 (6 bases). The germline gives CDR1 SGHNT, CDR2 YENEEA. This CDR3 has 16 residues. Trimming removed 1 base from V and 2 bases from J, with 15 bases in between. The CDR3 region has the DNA TGTGCCAGCAGCTTAGTGAGCCTAGCGAGAACCTACGAGCAGTACTTC. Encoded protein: CASSLVSLARTYEQYF.

The CDR3 spells CASSLRPLETQYF. The CDR3 region has the DNA TGTGCCAGCAGCTTACGTCCCCTCGAGACCCAGTACTTC. This chain uses TRBV7-8 with TRBJ2-5; D remains unclear. Deletions cut 2 bases from V and 5 bases from J, with 9 bases between. The germline V gene encodes CDR1 SGHVS and CDR2 FQNEAQ. The CDR3 is made up of 13 amino acids. Based on the CDR3 plus reference TRBV7-8 and TRBJ2-5, the full variable domain is GAGVSQSPRYKVAKRGQDVALRCDPISGHVSLFWYQQALGQGPEFLTYFQNEAQLDKSGLPSDRFFAERPEGSVSTLKIQRTQQEDSAVYLCASSLRPLETQYFGPGTRLLVL.

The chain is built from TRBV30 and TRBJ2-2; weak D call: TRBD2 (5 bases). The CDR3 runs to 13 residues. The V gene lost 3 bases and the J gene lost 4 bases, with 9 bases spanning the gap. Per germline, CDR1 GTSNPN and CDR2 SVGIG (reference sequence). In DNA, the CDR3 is TGTGCCTGGAGCCACGGGGTCACCGGGGAGCTGTTTTTT. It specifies CAWSHGVTGELFF. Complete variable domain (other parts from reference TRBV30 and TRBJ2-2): SQTIHQWPATLVQPVGSPLSLECTVEGTSNPNLYWYRQAAGRGLQLLFYSVGIGQISSEVPQNLSASRPQDRQFILSSKKLLLSDSGFYLCAWSHGVTGELFFGEGSRLTVL.

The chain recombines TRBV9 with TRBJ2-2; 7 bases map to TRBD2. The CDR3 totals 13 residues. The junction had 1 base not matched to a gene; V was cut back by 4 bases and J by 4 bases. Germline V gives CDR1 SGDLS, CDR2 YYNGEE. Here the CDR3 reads CASSRTSTGELFF. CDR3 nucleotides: TGTGCCAGCAGCCGGACTAGCACCGGGGAGCTGTTTTTT. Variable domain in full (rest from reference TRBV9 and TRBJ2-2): DSGVTQTPKHLITATGQRVTLRCSPRSGDLSVYWYQQSLDQGLQFLIQYYNGEERAKGNILERFSAQQFPDLHSELNLSSLELGDSALYFCASSRTSTGELFFGEGSRLTVL.

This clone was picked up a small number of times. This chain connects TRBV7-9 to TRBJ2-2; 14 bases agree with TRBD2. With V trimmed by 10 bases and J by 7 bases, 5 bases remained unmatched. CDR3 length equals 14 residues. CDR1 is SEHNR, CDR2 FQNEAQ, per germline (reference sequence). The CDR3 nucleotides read TGTGCCAAGGGACTAGCGGGAGCGAACGGGGAGCTGTTTTTT. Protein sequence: CAKGLAGANGELFF.